Listed here are 9 T cell receptor beta chains from one sample, sequenced in a study of T cell responses to AZD1222 COVID-19 vaccine. Here immunoSEQ multiplex PCR was the method, and the copy in TCRdb shows in-frame clones only, minus some. The data show about 85,000 clones, less than 85% seen once. The input for sequencing was peripheral blood, taken 28 days after the second AZD1222 dose. These receptor sequences come from an adult who received the AZD1222 COVID-19 vaccine.

This sequence joins TRBV10-3 and TRBJ1-6; D is undetermined. Between the trimmed V and J ends, which lost 5 bases and 5 bases, there was a span of 7 bases. Per the germline V gene, CDR1 is ENHRY and CDR2 is SYGVKD. The CDR3 runs 13 residues. CDR3 in DNA: TGTGCCATCAGTCGATCCGATAATTCACCCCTCCACTTT. This encodes CAISRSDNSPLHF.

The chain recombines TRBV30 with TRBJ1-1; D uncertain. The CDR3 runs 11 residues. Germline assignment: CDR1 GTSNPN and CDR2 SVGIG (reference sequence). CDR3 loop: CAVGMNTEAFF. The CDR3, as DNA: TGTGCAGTAGGGATGAACACTGAAGCTTTCTTT.

V gene TRBV4-2 combines with J gene TRBJ1-4; 8 positions match TRBD1. V shed 4 bases and J 8 bases; nucleotides not matched to a gene: 9. The CDR3 is 15 residues long. Germline values: CDR1 LGHNA, CDR2 YNFKEQ. The DNA for the CDR3 is TGTGCCAGCAGCCCGGGGACAGGCGGCGGCGAAAAACTGTTTTTT. It encodes CASSPGTGGGEKLFF.

V and J are TRBV6-5 and TRBJ2-7; TRBD2 is a possible D gene (6 bases). Germline V gene data show CDR1 as MNHEY and CDR2 as SVGAGI. Trimming took 5 bases from V and 0 from J, leaving 8 bases between them. CDR3 length: 13 amino acids. In DNA form, the CDR3 reads TGTGCCAGCAGTCCGCGGGACTCCTACGAGCAGTACTTC. It specifies CASSPRDSYEQYF.

This clone was counted between two and nine times. The sample holds other DNA sequences that translate to the same CDR3. V gene TRBV18 combines with J gene TRBJ1-4, with D tentatively TRBD1 (5 bases). In germline, CDR1 is KGHSH, CDR2 LQKENI. This CDR3 contains 14 residues. Trimming removed 3 bases from V and 3 bases from J, with 8 bases in between. The CDR3 here is CASSPGAANEKLFF. The CDR3 DNA sequence: TGTGCCAGCTCACCCGGGGCAGCTAATGAAAAACTGTTTTTT.

The CDR3 protein is CASKGNRDYNSPLHF. The CDR3 DNA sequence: TGTGCCAGTAAGGGGAACAGGGACTATAATTCACCCCTCCACTTT. The V and J genes are TRBV19 and TRBJ1-6; D may be TRBD1 (6 bases). The CDR3 runs 15 residues. The germline gives CDR1 LNHDA, CDR2 SQIVND (reference sequence). The V gene lost 7 bases and the J gene lost 3 bases, with 13 bases spanning the gap.

The chain couples TRBV12-3 or TRBV12-4 to TRBJ2-7; TRBD2 might be the D (6 bases). V lost 5 bases, J lost 4 bases, and 12 bases lay in between. The CDR3 is 13 residues long. This CDR3 reads CASSNGTRYEQYF. The CDR3 bases are TGTGCCAGCAGTAATGGGACTCGATACGAGCAGTACTTC.

This chain connects TRBV7-2 to TRBJ2-7, with 8 bases matching TRBD1. The CDR3 runs to 16 residues. J gave up 5 bases and V 5 bases, and 14 bases lay outside the gene matches. Germline CDR1 SGHTA, CDR2 FQGNSA. The CDR3 protein is CASSNLGTGLGDEQYF. The CDR3 DNA follows: TGTGCCAGCAGCAACCTAGGGACAGGCCTTGGGGACGAGCAGTACTTC.

The chain recombines TRBV9 with TRBJ1-6; D possibly corresponds to TRBD1 (5 bases). Trimming stripped 3 bases from V and 9 bases from J, with 16 bases between. CDR3 length: 15 amino acids. CDR1 is SGDLS, CDR2 YYNGEE, per germline. This chain's CDR3 is CASSGKDGGGSPLHF. CDR3 nucleotide sequence: TGTGCCAGCAGCGGCAAGGACGGTGGGGGTTCACCCCTCCACTTT.